This TCR beta chain appears in the sequencing data of a study of cytomegalovirus exposure and HLA in healthy donors. The primer mix had 60 Vbeta and 13 Jbeta primers. Measured with immunoSEQ multiplex PCR; TCRdb has only the in-frame clones, and not every one. The repertoire holds approximately 97,000 clones, with 73% as singletons. Findings of the study overall: Several of the most significant clusters appeared linked to common viral pathogens, based on a later analysis. TCR beta sequences numbering around 15,000 were associated with HLA alleles at 0.05 false discovery rate in a later analysis.

Likely unrecorded immune exposures existed in these nominally healthy donors. Germline V gene data show CDR1 as SGHNT and CDR2 as YYREEE (reference sequence). Trimming left V 0 bases short and J 6 bases short, with 13 bases between. The CDR3 is 15 amino acids. Note on this clone: The target antigen is unknown.

The sequence was obtained from a man aged 35-49 years in good health and CMV-seronegative. Material: PBMCs. The rearrangement links TRBV5-4 to TRBJ2-1; the D gene is possibly TRBD2 (6 bases). CDR3 sequence reads: CASSLAAGSSNEQFF. CDR3 bases: TGTGCCAGCAGCTTGGCCGCGGGATCAAGCAATGAGCAGTTCTTC.